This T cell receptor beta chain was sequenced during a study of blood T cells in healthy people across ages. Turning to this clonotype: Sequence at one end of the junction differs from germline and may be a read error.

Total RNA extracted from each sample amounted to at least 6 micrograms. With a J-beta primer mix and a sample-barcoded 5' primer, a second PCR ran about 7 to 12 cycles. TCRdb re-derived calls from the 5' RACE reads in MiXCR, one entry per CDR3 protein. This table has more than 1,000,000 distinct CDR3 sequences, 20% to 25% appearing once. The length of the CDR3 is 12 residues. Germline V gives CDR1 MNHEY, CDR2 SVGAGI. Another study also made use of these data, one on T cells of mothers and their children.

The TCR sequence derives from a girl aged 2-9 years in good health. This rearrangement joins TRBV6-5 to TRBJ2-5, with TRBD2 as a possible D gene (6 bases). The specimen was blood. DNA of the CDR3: TGTGCCGGCAGAGACCCCGGGACTCAGCAGTACTTC. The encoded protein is CAGRDPGTQQYF.